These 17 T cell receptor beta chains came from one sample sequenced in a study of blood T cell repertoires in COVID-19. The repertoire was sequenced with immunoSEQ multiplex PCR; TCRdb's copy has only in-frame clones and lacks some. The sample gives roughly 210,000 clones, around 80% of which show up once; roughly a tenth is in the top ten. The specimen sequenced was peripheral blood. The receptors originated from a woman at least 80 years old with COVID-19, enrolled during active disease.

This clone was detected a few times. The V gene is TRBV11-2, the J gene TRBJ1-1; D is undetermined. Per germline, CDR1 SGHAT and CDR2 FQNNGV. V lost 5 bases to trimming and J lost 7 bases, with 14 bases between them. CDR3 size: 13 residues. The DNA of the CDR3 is TGTGCCAGCAGCCCCGGGGTTTATGGTGAAGCTTTCTTT. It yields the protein CASSPGVYGEAFF.

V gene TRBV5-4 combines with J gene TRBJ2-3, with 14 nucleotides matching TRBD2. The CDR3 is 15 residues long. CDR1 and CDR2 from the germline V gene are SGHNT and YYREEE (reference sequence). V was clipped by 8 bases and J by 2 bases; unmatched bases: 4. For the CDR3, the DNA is TGTGCCAGTGGACTAGCGGGGGGTCCCACAGATACGCAGTATTTT. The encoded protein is CASGLAGGPTDTQYF.

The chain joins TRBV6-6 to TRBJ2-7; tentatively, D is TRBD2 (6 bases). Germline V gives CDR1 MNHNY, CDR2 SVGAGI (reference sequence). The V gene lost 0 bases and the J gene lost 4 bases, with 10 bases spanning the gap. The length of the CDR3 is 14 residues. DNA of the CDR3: TGTGCCAGCAGTTACTCGGGGGGTACGTACGAGCAGTACTTC. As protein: CASSYSGGTYEQYF.

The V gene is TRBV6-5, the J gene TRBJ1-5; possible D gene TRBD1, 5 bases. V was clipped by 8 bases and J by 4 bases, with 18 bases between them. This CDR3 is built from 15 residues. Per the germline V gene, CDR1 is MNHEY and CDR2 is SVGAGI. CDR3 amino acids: CASWGGKGVNQPQHF. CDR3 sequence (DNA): TGTGCCAGCTGGGGGGGAAAGGGAGTGAATCAGCCCCAGCATTTT.

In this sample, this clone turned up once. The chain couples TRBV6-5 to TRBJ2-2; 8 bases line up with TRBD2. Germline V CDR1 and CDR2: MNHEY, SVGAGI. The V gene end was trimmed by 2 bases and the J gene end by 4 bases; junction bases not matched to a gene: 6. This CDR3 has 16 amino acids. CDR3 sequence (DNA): TGTGCCAGCAGTTACGGGTCGGGGGGGTTCACCGGGGAGCTGTTTTTT. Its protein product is CASSYGSGGFTGELFF.

The CDR3 protein is CASSQDKPGQANVLTF. The CDR3 DNA reads as TGTGCCAGCAGCCAAGATAAGCCAGGGCAAGCCAACGTCCTGACTTTC. V is TRBV3-1 (or the pseudogene TRBV3-2) and J is TRBJ2-6, with D possibly matching TRBD1 (5 bases). The CDR3 runs to 16 residues. Trimming stripped 0 bases from V and 7 bases from J, with 13 bases between. Germline V gives CDR1 LGHDT, CDR2 YNNKEL (reference sequence).

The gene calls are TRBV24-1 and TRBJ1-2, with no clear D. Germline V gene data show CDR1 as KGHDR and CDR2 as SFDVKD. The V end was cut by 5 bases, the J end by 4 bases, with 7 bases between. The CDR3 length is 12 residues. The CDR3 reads CATSAGVYGYTF. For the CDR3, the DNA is TGTGCCACCAGTGCCGGGGTCTATGGCTACACCTTC.

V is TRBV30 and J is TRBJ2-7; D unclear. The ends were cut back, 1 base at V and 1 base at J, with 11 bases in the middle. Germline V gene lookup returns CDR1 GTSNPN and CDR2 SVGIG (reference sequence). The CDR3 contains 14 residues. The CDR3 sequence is CAWSGSRNSYEQYF. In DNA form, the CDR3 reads TGTGCCTGGAGTGGGAGTAGGAATTCCTACGAGCAGTACTTC.

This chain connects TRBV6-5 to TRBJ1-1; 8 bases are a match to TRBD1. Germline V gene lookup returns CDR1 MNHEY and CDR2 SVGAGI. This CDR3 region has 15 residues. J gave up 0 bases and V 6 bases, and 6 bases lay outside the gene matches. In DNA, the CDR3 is TGTGCCAGCAGATTCTCAGGGGGCATGAACACTGAAGCTTTCTTT. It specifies CASRFSGGMNTEAFF.

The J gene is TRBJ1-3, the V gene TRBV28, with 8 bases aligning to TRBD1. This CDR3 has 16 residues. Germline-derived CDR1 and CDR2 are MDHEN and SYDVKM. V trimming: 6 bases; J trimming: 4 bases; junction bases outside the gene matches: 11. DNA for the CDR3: TGTGCCAGCAGCTCCCCCCGGACAGGGTACGGAAACACCATATATTTT. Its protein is CASSSPRTGYGNTIYF.

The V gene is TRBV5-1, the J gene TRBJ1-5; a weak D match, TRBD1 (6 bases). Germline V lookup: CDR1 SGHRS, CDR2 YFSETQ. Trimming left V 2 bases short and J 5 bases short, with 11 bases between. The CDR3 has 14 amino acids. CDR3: CASSLDRPDQPQHF. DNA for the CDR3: TGCGCCAGCAGCTTAGACAGGCCTGATCAGCCCCAGCATTTT.

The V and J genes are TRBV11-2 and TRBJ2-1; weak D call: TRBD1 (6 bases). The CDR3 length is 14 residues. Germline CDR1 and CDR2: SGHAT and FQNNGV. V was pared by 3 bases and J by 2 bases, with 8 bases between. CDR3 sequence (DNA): TGTGCCAGCAGCTTCCGGGACACCTACAATGAGCAGTTCTTC. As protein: CASSFRDTYNEQFF.

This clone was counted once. CDR3 residues: CATKAQPQGYEQYF. The CDR3 DNA reads TGTGCCACCAAGGCGCAACCCCAGGGCTACGAGCAGTACTTC. V and J are TRBV10-3 and TRBJ2-7, with a tentative D call TRBD1 (5 bases). V lost 10 bases, J lost 3 bases, and 19 bases lay in between. Germline V CDR1 and CDR2: ENHRY, SYGVKD. The CDR3 spans 14 residues.

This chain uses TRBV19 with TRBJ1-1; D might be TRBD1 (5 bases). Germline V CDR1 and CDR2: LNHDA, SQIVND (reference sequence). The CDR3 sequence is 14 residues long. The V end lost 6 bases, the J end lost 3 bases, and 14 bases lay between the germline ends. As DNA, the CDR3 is TGTGCCAGTAGCGTGACCGGGGGGGACACTGAAGCTTTCTTT. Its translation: CASSVTGGDTEAFF.

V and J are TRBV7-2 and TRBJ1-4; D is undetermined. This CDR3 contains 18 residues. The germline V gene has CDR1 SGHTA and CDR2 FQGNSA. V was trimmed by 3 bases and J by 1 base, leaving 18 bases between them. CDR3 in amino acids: CASSFTGSRGLTNEKLFF. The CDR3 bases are TGTGCCAGCAGCTTTACGGGTTCTCGTGGCCTAACTAATGAAAAACTGTTTTTT.

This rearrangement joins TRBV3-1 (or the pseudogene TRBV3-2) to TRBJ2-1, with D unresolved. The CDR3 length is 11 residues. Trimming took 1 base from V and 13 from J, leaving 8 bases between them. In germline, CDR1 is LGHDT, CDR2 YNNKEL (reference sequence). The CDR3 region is CASSQAGSQFF. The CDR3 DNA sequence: TGTGCCAGCAGCCAAGCCGGGTCCCAGTTCTTC.

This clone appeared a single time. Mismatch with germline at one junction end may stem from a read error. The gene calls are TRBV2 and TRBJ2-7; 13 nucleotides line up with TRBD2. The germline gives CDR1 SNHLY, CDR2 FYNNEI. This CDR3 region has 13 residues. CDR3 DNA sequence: TGTGCCAGCAGTGAAGGACTAGCGGGGGGCGGTAACTTC. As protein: CASSEGLAGGGNF.